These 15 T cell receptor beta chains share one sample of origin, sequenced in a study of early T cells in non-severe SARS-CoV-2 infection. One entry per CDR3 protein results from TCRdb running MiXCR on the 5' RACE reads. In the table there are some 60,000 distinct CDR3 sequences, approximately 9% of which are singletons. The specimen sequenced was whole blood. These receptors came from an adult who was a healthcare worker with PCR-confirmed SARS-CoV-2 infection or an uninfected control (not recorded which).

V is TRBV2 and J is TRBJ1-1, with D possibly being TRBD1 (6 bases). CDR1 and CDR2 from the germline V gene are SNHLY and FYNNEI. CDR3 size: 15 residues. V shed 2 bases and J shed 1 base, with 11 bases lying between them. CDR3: CASSESAGANTEAFF. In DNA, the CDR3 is TGTGCCAGCAGTGAATCGGCGGGGGCGAACACTGAAGCTTTCTTT.

CDR3 nucleotides: TGTGCCAGCAGCTTAGCGGCTAGCGGGGGGGCCGCAGATACGCAGTATTTT. Protein product: CASSLAASGGAADTQYF. The V call is TRBV11-1, the J call TRBJ2-3; 12 positions match TRBD2. The V segment lost 0 bases and the J segment 4 bases; nucleotides outside the gene matches: 5. Germline V gene data show CDR1 as SGHAT and CDR2 as FQDESV (reference sequence). There are 17 residues in the CDR3.

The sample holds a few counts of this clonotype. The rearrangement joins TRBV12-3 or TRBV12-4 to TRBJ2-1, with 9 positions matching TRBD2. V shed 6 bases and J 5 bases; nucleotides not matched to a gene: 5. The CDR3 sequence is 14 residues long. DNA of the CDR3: TGTGCCAGCAGAAGGACTAGCGAAAACAATGAGCAGTTCTTC. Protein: CASRRTSENNEQFF.

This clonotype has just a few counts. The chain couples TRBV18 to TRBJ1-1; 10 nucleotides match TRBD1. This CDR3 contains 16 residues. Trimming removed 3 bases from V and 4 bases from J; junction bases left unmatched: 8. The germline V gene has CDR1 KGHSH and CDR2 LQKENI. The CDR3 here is CASSPDRGARTTEAFF. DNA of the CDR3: TGTGCCAGCTCACCGGACAGGGGGGCGAGAACCACTGAAGCTTTCTTT.

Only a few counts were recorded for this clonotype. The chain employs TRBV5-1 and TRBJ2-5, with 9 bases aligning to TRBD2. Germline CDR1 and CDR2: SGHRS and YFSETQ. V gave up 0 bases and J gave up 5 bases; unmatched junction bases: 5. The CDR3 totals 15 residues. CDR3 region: CASSLVAGAYETQYF. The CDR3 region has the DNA TGCGCCAGCAGCTTGGTAGCGGGGGCATATGAGACCCAGTACTTC.

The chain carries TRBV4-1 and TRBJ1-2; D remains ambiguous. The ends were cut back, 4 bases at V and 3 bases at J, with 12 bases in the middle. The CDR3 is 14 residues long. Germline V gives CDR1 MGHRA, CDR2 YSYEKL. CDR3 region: CASSPVVGDYGYTF. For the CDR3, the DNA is TGCGCCAGCAGCCCTGTCGTCGGGGACTATGGCTACACCTTC.

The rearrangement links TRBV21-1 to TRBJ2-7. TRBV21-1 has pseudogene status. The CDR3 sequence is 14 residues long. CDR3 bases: TGTGCCAGCAGCAAAGTTACGACATGCTACGAGCAGTACGTC. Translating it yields CASSKVTTCYEQYV.

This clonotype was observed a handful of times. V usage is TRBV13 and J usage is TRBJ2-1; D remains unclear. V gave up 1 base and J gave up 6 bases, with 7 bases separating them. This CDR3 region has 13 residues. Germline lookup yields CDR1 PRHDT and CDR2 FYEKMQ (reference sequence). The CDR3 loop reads CASSLARSNEQFF. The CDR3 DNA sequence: TGTGCCAGCAGCTTAGCTCGCTCCAATGAGCAGTTCTTC.

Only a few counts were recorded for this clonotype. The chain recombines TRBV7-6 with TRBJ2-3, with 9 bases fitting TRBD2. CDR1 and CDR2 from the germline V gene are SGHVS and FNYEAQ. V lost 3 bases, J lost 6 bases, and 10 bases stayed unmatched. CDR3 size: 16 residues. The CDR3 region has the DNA TGTGCCAGCAGCTTTAGCGGGGGCTCCGTTCGCGATACGCAGTATTTT. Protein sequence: CASSFSGGSVRDTQYF.

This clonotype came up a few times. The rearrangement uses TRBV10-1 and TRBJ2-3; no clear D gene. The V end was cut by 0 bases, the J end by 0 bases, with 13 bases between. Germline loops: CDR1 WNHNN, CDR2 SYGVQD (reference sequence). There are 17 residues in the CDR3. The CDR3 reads CASSESILPGSTDTQYF. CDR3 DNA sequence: TGCGCCAGCAGTGAGTCGATCCTCCCGGGTAGCACAGATACGCAGTATTTT.

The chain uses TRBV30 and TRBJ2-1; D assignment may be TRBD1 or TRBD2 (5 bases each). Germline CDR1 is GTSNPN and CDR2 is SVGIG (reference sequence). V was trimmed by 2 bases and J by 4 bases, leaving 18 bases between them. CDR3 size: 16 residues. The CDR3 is CAWSPQRGYIYNEQFF. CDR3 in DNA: TGTGCCTGGAGTCCGCAGAGGGGTTACATATACAATGAGCAGTTCTTC. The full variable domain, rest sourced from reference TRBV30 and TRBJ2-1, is SQTIHQWPATLVQPVGSPLSLECTVEGTSNPNLYWYRQAAGRGLQLLFYSVGIGQISSEVPQNLSASRPQDRQFILSSKKLLLSDSGFYLCAWSPQRGYIYNEQFFGPGTRLTVL.

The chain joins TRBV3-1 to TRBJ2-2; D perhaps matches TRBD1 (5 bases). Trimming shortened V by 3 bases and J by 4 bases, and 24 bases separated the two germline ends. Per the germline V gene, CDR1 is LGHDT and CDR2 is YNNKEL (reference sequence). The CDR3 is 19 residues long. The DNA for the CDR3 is TGTGCCAGCAGCCATCGGGCCCCGGTGAGGACACCTCGCACCGGGGAGCTGTTTTTT. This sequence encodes CASSHRAPVRTPRTGELFF.

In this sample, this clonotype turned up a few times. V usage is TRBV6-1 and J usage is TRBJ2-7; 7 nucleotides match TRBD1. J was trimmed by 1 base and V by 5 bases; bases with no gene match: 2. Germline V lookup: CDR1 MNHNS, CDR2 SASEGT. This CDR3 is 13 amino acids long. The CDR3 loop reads CASSKGQSYEQYV. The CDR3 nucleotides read TGTGCCAGCAGTAAGGGACAGTCCTACGAGCAGTACGTC.

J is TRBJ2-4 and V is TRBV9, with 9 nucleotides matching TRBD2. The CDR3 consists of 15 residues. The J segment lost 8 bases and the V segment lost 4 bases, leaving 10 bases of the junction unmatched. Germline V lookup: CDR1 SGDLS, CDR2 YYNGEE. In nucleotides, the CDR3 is TGTGCCAGCAGCTCCGAGCGGACTAGCGAGGACATTCAGTACTTC. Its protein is CASSSERTSEDIQYF.

This CDR3 is CASRGAGNYEQYV. The CDR3 nucleotides are TGTGCCAGCAGAGGGGCTGGGAACTACGAGCAGTACGTC. The chain links TRBV6-1 to TRBJ2-7; weak D call: TRBD1 (5 bases). V lost 6 bases and J 3 bases, leaving 12 bases between the germline ends. The CDR3 consists of 13 residues. From germline, CDR1 is MNHNS and CDR2 SASEGT.